This T cell receptor beta chain emerged from a study of vaccination effects on CD4 cells after COVID-19. Study details: IL-2 at 9 to 10 IU/ml and peptides at roughly 10 ug/ml were added to cultured PBMC, approximately 2.2 million per well.

The authors isolated CD4+ T cells after around 10 days of culture. Each participant was given two doses of one vaccine (BNT162b2 or mRNA-1273). The healthy vaccine recipients, who had no prior SARS-CoV-2 infection, showed negative nucleocapsid antibodies. V was trimmed by 6 bases and J by 0 bases, leaving 14 bases between them. The V gene's germline CDR1 is SQVTM and CDR2 ANQGSEA. The CDR3 spans 14 residues. Findings and caveats of the study: Convalescent patients were scarce, and early post-infection timepoints were absent.

The repertoire was sequenced with immunoSEQ multiplex PCR; TCRdb's copy has only in-frame clones and lacks some. The profile shows around 47,000 clones, 72% of them singletons. As to this clone: The antigen is undetermined.

The receptor's source is a human donor who received a COVID-19 vaccine. The sample was CD4+ T cells from PBMCs cultured without peptide, taken after COVID-19 vaccination. The chain links TRBV29-1 to TRBJ2-5; D is possibly TRBD1 or TRBD2 (6 bases each). CDR3 sequence: CSVPEGGNQETQYF. CDR3 coding DNA: TGCAGCGTCCCGGAGGGGGGAAACCAAGAGACCCAGTACTTC.